This T cell receptor (beta chain) was identified during a study of T cell responses to AZD1222 COVID-19 vaccine (dated by TCRdb to 2020 to 2022). At the level of the whole study: AZD1222 recipients with second doses at about 4 weeks or about 12 weeks were pooled, because spike-specific TCR depth and breadth did not differ between schedules. Trial participants were enrolled into age subgroups of 18-55, 56-69 and 70-plus years, which contained 148, 28 and 57 TCR-sequenced participants, respectively. TCR sequencing was performed for over 230 trial participants, of whom approximately 200 were given two doses of AZD1222 and around 25 were given two doses of MenACWY control vaccine.

Reading the label with the study, this specimen's time point is: baseline before first vaccination. Vaccinee samples were obtained from the UK trials COV001 and COV002, which included a single-blind randomized controlled phase 2/3 trial of AZD1222 (ChAdOx1 nCoV-19) in healthy adults. For TCRbeta chain sequencing, PBMC samples were collected from trial participants at day 0 and at day 28 after the second dose. The CDR3 regions of human TCRbeta chains were subjected to immunosequencing. For the original study's pipeline: Repertoire TCRs were checked for matches against a reference library of SARS-CoV-2-specific TCRs that had been generated using the MIRA antigen-specificity platform. Breadth was defined as the fraction of unique TCRs that were SARS-CoV-2-associated. Depth was defined as the fraction of total T cells that were SARS-CoV-2-associated. Using the MIRA data, every spike-specific TCR was mapped to the spike region that the TCR reacted to and assigned to either a CD4 or a CD8 class. Log10-transformed breadth and depth values were compared by one-way ANOVA with Sidak's multiple comparisons tests. Drawn from immuneACCESS, this table holds only the in-frame rearrangements with V and J called that TCRdb kept. Clones are partly lost; checked studies trace under half to an unresolved V gene and leave the rest unexplained. D and trimming come from the DNA, and the V and J calls and clone size come from that table. The sample includes 150,000 or so clones, with around 92% observed a single time. The top ten clonotypes cover approximately 2.1% of the sample.

The germline ends are 8 bases apart after V is trimmed by 5 bases and J by 0 bases. CDR1 and CDR2 (SGHRS, YFSETQ) derive from the germline V gene. The cysteine opens and the phenylalanine closes a CDR3 of 14 amino acids. Of all the DNA, just the CDR3 is kept, 42 bases in frame from base 1. Concerning this clone itself: No cognate antigen has been identified for it. No per-base quality is available; no much larger clone lies one base away.

Overall study outcomes, separate from this receptor: A significant rise in spike-specific TCR breadth and depth was observed after two AZD1222 doses relative to day 0 and relative to MenACWY recipients. Because no day 14 peak-response samples were available, the repertoires could be characterized only after the peak T cell response. Participants were mostly white British and included more females than males, and it was suggested by the authors that clonal diversity may have been underestimated. Reportedly, close to half of the unique spike-specific TCRs recognized epitopes lying outside the regions that are mutated in the B.1.351 and B.1.1.7 variants. The whole spike protein was spanned by vaccine-associated CD4 TCRs, and dominant responses were seen in regions 160-218 and 743-854. The 56-69-year group was small, and its depth increase did not reach significance, likely because of low power. Conclusions about previously exposed vaccinees are limited, since just a handful of AZD1222 recipients were seropositive for SARS-CoV-2 at baseline.

Recombination joined TRBV5-1 with TRBJ2-2, with no confidently assigned D gene. This specimen was peripheral blood, taken on day 0 of AZD1222 vaccination. The TCR sequence derives from an adult in good health. The DNA reads as follows: TGCGCCAGCAGGGCAAACGCGAACACCGGGGAGCTGTTTTTT. Its translation reads: CASRANANTGELFF.